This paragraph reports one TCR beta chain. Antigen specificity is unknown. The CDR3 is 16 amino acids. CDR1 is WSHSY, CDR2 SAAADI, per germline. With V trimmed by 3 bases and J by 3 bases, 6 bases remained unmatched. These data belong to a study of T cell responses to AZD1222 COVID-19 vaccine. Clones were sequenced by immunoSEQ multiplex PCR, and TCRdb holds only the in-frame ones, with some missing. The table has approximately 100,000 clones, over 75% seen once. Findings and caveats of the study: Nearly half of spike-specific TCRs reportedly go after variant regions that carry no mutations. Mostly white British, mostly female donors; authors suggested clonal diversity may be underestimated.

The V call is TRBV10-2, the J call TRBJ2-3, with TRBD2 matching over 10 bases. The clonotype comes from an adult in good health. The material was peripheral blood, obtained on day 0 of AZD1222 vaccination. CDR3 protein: CASSDLAGVRTDTQYF. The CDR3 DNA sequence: TGCGCCAGCAGTGATCTAGCGGGGGTTCGAACAGATACGCAGTATTTT.